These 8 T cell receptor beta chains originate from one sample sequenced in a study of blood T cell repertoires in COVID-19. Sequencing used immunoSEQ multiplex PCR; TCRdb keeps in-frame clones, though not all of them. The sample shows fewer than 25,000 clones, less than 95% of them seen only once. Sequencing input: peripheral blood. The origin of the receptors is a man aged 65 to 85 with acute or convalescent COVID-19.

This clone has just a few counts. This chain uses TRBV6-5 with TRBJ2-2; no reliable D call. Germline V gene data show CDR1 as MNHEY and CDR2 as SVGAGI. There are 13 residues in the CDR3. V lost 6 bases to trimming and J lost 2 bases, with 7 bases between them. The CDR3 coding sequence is TGTGCCAGCAGGACAATAAACACCGGGGAGCTGTTTTTT. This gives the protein CASRTINTGELFF.

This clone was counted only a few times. DNA for the CDR3: TGTGCCAGTAGTATAGATTTTGGAGCTTATAGCAATCAGCCCCAGCATTTT. Residues: CASSIDFGAYSNQPQHF. The chain links TRBV19 to TRBJ1-5, with D hard to call. The CDR3 spans 17 residues. Trimming took 0 bases from V and 0 from J, leaving 12 bases between them. Germline V lookup: CDR1 LNHDA, CDR2 SQIVND (reference sequence). Variable domain in full (rest from reference TRBV19 and TRBJ1-5): DGGITQSPKYLFRKEGQNVTLSCEQNLNHDAMYWYRQDPGQGLRLIYYSQIVNDFQKGDIAEGYSVSREKKESFPLTVTSAQKNPTAFYLCASSIDFGAYSNQPQHFGDGTRLSIL.

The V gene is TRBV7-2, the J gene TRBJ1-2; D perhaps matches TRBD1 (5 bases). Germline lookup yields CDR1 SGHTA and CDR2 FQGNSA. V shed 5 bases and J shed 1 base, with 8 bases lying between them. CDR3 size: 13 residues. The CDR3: CASSPDSNYGYTF. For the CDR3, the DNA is TGTGCCAGCAGCCCTGACAGTAACTATGGCTACACCTTC.

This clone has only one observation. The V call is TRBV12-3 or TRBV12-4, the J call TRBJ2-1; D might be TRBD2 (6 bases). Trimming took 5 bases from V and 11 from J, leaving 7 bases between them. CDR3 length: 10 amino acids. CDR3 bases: TGTGCCAGCAGTGGGAGGAAGCAGTTCTTC. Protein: CASSGRKQFF.

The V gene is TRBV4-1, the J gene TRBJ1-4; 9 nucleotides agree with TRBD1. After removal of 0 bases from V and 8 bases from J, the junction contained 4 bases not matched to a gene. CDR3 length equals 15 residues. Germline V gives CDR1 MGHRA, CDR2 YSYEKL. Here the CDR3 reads CASSQEATGGEKLFF. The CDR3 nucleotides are TGCGCCAGCAGCCAAGAGGCGACAGGGGGGGAAAAACTGTTTTTT.

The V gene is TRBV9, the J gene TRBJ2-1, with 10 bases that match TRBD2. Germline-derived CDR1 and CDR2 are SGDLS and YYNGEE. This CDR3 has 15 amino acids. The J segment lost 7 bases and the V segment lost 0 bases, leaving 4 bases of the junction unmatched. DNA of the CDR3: TGTGCCAGCAGCGTAGGGCTAGCGGGGGTTAATGAGCAGTTCTTC. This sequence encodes CASSVGLAGVNEQFF.

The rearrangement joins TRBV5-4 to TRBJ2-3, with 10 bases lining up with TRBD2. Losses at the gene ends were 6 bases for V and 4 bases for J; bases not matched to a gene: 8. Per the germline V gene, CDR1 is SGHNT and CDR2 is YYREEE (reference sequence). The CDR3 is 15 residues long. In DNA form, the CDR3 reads TGTGCCAGCACCCTACGGCTAGCGGGAGCAGATACGCAGTATTTT. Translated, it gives CASTLRLAGADTQYF. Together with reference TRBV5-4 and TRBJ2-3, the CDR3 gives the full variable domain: ETGVTQSPTHLIKTRGQQVTLRCSSQSGHNTVSWYQQALGQGPQFIFQYYREEENGRGNFPPRFSGLQFPNYSSELNVNALELDDSALYLCASTLRLAGADTQYFGPGTRLTVL.

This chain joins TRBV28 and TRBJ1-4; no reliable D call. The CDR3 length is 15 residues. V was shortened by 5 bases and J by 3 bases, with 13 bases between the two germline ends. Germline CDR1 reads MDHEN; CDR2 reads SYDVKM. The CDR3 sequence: CASSRKLVANEKLFF. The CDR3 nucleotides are TGTGCCAGCAGTCGAAAGCTGGTAGCTAATGAAAAACTGTTTTTT. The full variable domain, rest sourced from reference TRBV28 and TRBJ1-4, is DVKVTQSSRYLVKRTGEKVFLECVQDMDHENMFWYRQDPGLGLRLIYFSYDVKMKEKGDIPEGYSVSREKKERFSLILESASTNQTSMYLCASSRKLVANEKLFFGSGTQLSVL.